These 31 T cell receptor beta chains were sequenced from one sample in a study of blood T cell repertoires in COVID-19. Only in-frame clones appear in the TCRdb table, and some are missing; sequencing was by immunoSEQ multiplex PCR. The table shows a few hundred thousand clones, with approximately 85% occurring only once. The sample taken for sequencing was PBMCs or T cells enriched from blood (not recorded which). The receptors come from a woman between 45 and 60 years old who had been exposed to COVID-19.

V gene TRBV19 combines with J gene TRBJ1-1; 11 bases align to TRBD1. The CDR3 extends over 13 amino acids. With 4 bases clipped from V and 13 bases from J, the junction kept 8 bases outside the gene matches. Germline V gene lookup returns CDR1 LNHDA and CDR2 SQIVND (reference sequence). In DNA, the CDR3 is TGTGCCAGTAGTACGGGCTGGACAGGGGGCGATTTCTTT. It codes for CASSTGWTGGDFF. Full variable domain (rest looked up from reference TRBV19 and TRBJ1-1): DGGITQSPKYLFRKEGQNVTLSCEQNLNHDAMYWYRQDPGQGLRLIYYSQIVNDFQKGDIAEGYSVSREKKESFPLTVTSAQKNPTAFYLCASSTGWTGGDFFGQGTRLTVV.

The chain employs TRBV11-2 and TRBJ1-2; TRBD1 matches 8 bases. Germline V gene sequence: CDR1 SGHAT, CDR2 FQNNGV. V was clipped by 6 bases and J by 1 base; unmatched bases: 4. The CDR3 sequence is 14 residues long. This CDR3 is CASRGGQGNYGYTF. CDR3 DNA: TGTGCCAGCAGAGGCGGACAGGGTAACTATGGCTACACCTTC.

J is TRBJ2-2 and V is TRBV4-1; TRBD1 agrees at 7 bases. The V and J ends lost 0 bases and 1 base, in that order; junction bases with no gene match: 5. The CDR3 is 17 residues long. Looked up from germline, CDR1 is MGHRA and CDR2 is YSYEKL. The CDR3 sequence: CASSQDRRQGNTGELFF. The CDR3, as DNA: TGCGCCAGCAGCCAAGATCGTCGACAGGGGAACACCGGGGAGCTGTTTTTT.

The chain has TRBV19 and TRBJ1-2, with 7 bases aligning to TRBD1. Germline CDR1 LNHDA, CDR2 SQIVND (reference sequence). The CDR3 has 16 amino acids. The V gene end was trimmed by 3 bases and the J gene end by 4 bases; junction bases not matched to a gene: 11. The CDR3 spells CASSMRTGVSGYGYTF. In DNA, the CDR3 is TGTGCCAGTAGTATGCGCACAGGGGTATCAGGCTATGGCTACACCTTC.

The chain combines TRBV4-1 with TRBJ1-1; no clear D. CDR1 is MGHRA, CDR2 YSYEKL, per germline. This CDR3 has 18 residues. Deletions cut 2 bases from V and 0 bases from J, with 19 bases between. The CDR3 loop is CASSQSEGGRGMNTEAFF. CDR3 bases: TGCGCCAGCAGCCAATCAGAGGGTGGGAGAGGCATGAACACTGAAGCTTTCTTT.

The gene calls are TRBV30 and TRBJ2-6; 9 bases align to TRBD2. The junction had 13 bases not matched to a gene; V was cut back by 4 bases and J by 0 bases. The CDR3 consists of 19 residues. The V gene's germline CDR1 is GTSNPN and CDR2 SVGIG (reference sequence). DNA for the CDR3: TGTGCCTGGAACCGCAATCCTAGCGGGGCGCGCTCTGGGGCCAACGTCCTGACTTTC. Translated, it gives CAWNRNPSGARSGANVLTF.

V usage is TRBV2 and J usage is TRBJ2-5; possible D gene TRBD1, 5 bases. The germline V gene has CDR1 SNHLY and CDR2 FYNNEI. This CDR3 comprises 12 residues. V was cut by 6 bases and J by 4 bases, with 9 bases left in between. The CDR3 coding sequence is TGTGCCAGCAGGTCTAGGGGAGAGACCCAGTACTTC. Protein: CASRSRGETQYF.

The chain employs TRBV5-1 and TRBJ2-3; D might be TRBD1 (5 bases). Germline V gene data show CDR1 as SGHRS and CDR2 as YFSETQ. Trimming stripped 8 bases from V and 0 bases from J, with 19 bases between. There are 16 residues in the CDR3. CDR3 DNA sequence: TGCGCCAGTAGTGCTCGCCGACAGATCAGCACAGATACGCAGTATTTT. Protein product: CASSARRQISTDTQYF.

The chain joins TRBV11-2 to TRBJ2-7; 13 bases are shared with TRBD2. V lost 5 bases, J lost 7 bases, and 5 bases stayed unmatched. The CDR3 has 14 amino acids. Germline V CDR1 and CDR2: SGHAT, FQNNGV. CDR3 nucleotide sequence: TGTGCCAGCAGCACTAGCGGGGGGGCCGGGGAGCAGTACTTC. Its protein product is CASSTSGGAGEQYF.

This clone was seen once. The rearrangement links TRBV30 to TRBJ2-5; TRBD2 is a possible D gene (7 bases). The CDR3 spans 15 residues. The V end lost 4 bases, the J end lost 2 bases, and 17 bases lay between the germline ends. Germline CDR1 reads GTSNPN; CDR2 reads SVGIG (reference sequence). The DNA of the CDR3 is TGTGCCTGGACCATAGGGGGGGGTGTGCAAGAGACCCAGTACTTC. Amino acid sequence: CAWTIGGGVQETQYF. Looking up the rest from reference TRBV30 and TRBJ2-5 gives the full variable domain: SQTIHQWPATLVQPVGSPLSLECTVEGTSNPNLYWYRQAAGRGLQLLFYSVGIGQISSEVPQNLSASRPQDRQFILSSKKLLLSDSGFYLCAWTIGGGVQETQYFGPGTRLLVL.

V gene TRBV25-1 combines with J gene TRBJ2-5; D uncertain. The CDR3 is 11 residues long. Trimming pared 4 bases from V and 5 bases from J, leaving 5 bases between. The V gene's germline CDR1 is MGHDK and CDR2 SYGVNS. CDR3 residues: CASSASETQYF. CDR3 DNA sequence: TGTGCCAGCAGTGCATCCGAGACCCAGTACTTC.

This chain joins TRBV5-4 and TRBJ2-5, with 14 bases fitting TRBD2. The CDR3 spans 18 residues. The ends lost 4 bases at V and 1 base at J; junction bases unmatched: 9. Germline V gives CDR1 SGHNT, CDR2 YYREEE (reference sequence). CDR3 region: CASSRPGTSGGVQETQYF. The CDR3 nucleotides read TGTGCCAGCAGCCGGCCCGGGACTAGCGGGGGAGTCCAAGAGACCCAGTACTTC.

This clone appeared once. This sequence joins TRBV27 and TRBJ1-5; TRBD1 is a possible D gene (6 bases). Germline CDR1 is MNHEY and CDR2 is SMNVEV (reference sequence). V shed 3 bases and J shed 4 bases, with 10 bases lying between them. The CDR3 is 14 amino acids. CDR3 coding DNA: TGTGCCAGCAGTTTGAGGGGACAAAATCAGCCCCAGCATTTT. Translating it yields CASSLRGQNQPQHF.

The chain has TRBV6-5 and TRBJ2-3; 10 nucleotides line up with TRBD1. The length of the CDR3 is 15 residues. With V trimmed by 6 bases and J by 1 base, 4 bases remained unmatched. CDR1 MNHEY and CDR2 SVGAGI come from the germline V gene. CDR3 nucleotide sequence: TGTGCCAGCAGCTTAGGGACAGGGGGCACAGATACGCAGTATTTT. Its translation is CASSLGTGGTDTQYF.

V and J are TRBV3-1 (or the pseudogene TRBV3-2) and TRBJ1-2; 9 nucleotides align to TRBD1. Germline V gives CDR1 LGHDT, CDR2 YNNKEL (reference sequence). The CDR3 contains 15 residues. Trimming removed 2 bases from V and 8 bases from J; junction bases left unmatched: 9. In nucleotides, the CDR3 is TGTGCCAGCAGCCAAACCTGGGACAGGGTCCGCGGCTACACCTTC. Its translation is CASSQTWDRVRGYTF.

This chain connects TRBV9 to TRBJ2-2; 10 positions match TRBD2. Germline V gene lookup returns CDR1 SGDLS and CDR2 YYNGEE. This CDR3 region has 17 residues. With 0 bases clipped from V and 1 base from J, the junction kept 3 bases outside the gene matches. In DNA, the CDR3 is TGTGCCAGCAGCGTAGGCGGACTAGCGGTGAACACCGGGGAGCTGTTTTTT. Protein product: CASSVGGLAVNTGELFF.

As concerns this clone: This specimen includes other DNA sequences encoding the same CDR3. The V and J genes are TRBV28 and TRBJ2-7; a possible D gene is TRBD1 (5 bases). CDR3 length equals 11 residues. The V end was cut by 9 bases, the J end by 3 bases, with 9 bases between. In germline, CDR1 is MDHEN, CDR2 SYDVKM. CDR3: CASLQDYEQYF. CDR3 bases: TGTGCCAGTTTACAGGACTACGAGCAGTACTTC.

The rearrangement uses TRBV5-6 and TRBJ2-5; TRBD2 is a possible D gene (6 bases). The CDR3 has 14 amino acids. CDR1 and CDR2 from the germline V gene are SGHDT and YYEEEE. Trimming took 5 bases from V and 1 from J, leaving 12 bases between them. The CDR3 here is CASRLGLPQETQYF. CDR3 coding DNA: TGTGCCAGCAGACTGGGACTTCCCCAAGAGACCCAGTACTTC.

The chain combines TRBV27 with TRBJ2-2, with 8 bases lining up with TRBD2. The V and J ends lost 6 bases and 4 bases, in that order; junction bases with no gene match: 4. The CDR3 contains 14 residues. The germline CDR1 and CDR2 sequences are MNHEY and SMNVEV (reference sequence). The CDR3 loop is CASRGLVPTGELFF. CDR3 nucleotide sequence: TGTGCCAGCAGGGGACTAGTGCCCACCGGGGAGCTGTTTTTT.

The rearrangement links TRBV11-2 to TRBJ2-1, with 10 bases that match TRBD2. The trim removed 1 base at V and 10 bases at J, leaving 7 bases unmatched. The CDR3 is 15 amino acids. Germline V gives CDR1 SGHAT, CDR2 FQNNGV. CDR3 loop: CASSLVAGGRREQFF. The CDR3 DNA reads TGTGCCAGCAGCTTAGTAGCGGGGGGACGCAGGGAGCAGTTCTTC.

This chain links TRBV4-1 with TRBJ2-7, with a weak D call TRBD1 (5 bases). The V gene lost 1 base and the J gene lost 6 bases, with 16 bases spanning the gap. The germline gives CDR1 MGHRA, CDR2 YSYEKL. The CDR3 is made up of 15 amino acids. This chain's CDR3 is CASSQVIRDHGEQYF. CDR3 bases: TGCGCCAGCAGCCAAGTAATCAGGGATCATGGCGAGCAGTACTTC.

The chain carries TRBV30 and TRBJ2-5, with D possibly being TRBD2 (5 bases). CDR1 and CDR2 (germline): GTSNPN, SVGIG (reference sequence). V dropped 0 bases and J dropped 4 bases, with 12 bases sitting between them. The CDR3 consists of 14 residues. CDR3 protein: CAWSVGPGRETQYF. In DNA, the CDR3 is TGTGCCTGGAGTGTCGGCCCGGGGAGAGAGACCCAGTACTTC.

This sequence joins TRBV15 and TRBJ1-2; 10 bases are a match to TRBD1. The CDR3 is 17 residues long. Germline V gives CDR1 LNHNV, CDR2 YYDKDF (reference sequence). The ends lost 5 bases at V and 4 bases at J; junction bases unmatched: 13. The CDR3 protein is CATSDRKLTGGSYGYTF. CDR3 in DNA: TGTGCCACCAGCGACCGAAAACTGACAGGGGGCAGCTATGGCTACACCTTC.

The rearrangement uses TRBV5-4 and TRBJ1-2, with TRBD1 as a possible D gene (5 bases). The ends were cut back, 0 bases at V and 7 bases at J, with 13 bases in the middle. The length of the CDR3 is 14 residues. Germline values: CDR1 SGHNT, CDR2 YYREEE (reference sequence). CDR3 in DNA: TGTGCCAGCAGCTTGGAGGGGAGGGGACGTGGCTACACCTTC. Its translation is CASSLEGRGRGYTF.

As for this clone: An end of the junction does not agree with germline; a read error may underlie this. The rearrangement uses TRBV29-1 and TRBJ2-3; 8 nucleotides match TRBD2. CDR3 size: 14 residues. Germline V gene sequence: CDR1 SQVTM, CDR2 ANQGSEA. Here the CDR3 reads CSVRGGLRTDAQYF. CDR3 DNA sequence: TGCAGCGTTCGGGGGGGCCTCCGCACAGATGCGCAGTATTTT.

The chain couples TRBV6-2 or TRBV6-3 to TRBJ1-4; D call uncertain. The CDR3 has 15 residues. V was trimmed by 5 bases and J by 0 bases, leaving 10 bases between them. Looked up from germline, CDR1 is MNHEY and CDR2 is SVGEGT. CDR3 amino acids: CASSKYGTTNEKLFF. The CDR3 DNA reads TGTGCCAGCAGTAAGTACGGGACAACTAATGAAAAACTGTTTTTT.

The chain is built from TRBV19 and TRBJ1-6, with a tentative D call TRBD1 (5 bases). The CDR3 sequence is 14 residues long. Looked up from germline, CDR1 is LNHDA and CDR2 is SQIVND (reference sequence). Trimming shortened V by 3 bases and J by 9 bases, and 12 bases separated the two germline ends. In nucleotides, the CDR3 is TGTGCCAGTAGTATCGCCAGGGAGGGTTCACCCCTCCACTTT. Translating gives CASSIAREGSPLHF.

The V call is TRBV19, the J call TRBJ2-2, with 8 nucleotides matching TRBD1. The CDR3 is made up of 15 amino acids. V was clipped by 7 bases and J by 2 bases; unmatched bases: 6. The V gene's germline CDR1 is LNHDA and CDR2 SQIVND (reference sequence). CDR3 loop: CASTIRGLNTGELFF. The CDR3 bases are TGTGCCAGTACAATCAGGGGGCTCAACACCGGGGAGCTGTTTTTT.

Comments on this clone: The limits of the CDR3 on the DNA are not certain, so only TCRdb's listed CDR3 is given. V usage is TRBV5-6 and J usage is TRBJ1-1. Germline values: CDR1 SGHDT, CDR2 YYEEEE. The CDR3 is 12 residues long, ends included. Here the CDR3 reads CATHFGNTEAFF.

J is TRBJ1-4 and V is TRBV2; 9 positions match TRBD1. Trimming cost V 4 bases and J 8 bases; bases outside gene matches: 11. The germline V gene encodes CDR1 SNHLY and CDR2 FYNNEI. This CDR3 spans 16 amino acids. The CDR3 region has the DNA TGTGCCAGCAGTGGAACCCGAACAGGGGGCGGAGAAAAACTGTTTTTT. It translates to CASSGTRTGGGEKLFF.

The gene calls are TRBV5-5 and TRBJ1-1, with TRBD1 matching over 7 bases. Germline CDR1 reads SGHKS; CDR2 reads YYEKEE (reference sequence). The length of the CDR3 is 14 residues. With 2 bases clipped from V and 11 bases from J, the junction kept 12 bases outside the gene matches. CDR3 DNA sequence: TGTGCCAGCAGCTTCCTCTTGACAGGGAAGATGGCTTTCTTT. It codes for CASSFLLTGKMAFF.